This is a list of T cell receptor beta chains from one sample in a study of PD-L1 blockade in urothelial cancer. TCRdb keeps only in-frame clones here, not all; method: immunoSEQ multiplex PCR. The data contain more than 45,000 clones, approximately 86% of them singletons. The sequenced sample was PBMCs, obtained around atezolizumab (anti-PD-L1) treatment. These receptors originate from a man aged 55 to 70 with urothelial cancer. Both conserved end residues are part of each CDR3. A D gene is named only where the DNA matches it firmly. Clone size is shown for a subset of rows, as once, few, many or a class of expanded clone.

clone_size	d_call	v_call	j_call	cdr3_aa	cdr3_nt
NA	TRBD2	TRBV9	TRBJ2-1	CASSEGIGLAYNEQFF	TGTGCCAGCAGCGAAGGAATCGGACTAGCTTACAATGAGCAGTTCTTC
NA	TRBD2	TRBV2	TRBJ2-1	CASRELAGVNNEQFF	TGTGCCAGCAGGGAACTAGCGGGGGTGAACAATGAGCAGTTCTTC
NA	NA	TRBV4-1	TRBJ2-5	CASSRDYEETQYF	TGCGCCAGCAGCCGAGACTACGAAGAGACCCAGTACTTC
once	NA	TRBV27	TRBJ1-5	CASSYRANQPQHF	TGTGCCAGCAGTTACAGGGCTAATCAGCCCCAGCATTTT
NA	NA	TRBV7-7	TRBJ2-2	CASNDTPSTGELFF	TGTGCTAGCAATGACACGCCCTCCACCGGGGAGCTGTTTTTT
NA	NA	TRBV5-6	TRBJ2-2	CASSPGTINTGELFF	TGTGCCAGCAGCCCTGGGACAATCAACACCGGGGAGCTGTTTTTT
NA	NA	TRBV28	TRBJ2-7	CASSLGDWVSYEQYF	TGTGCCAGCAGTTTAGGTGACTGGGTATCCTACGAGCAGTACTTC
NA	TRBD1	TRBV28	TRBJ2-7	CASSLTSGETGGREQYF	TGTGCCAGCAGTTTGACGTCGGGTGAAACAGGGGGTAGGGAGCAGTACTTC
NA	NA	TRBV4-3	TRBJ2-7	CASSQQFGGAYEQYF	TGCGCCAGCAGCCAGCAGTTTGGAGGGGCCTACGAGCAGTACTTC
NA	TRBD1	TRBV27	TRBJ2-7	CASTSGGQGTYEQYF	TGTGCCAGCACCTCCGGGGGACAGGGGACCTACGAGCAGTACTTC
NA	NA	TRBV19	TRBJ1-5	CASSPLGTSSNQPQHF	TGTGCCAGTAGCCCGTTAGGGACATCGAGCAATCAGCCCCAGCATTTT
NA	NA	TRBV29-1	TRBJ1-1	CSVDRERGIGEAFF	TGCAGCGTTGACAGGGAACGTGGGATCGGTGAAGCTTTCTTT
NA	NA	TRBV7-8	TRBJ2-5	CASSSRLVRRETQYF	TGTGCCAGCAGCAGCCGACTAGTTCGGCGGGAGACCCAGTACTTC
NA	NA	TRBV30	TRBJ2-7	CAWSSGMRAYEQYF	TGTGCCTGGAGTTCCGGCATGAGGGCCTACGAGCAGTACTTC
once	TRBD1	TRBV5-4	TRBJ2-5	CASSSRGSFQETQYF	TGTGCCAGCAGCTCCAGGGGGTCCTTCCAAGAGACCCAGTACTTC
NA	TRBD2	TRBV27	TRBJ2-1	CASSMGLAGEFSYNEQFF	TGTGCCAGCAGTATGGGACTAGCGGGAGAGTTTTCCTACAATGAGCAGTTCTTC
NA	NA	TRBV28	TRBJ1-4	CASSETVNEKLFF	TGTGCCAGCAGTGAGACAGTTAATGAAAAACTGTTTTTT
NA	TRBD2	TRBV28	TRBJ2-1	CASSLLAGDLNEQFF	TGTGCCAGCAGTTTACTAGCGGGAGACCTTAATGAGCAGTTCTTC
NA	TRBD2	TRBV5-1	TRBJ2-5	CASSLEPGGRETQYF	TGCGCCAGCAGCTTAGAGCCGGGGGGGCGAGAGACCCAGTACTTC
NA	TRBD1	TRBV5-8	TRBJ1-4	CASSLEGQSNEKLFF	TGTGCCAGCAGCTTGGAGGGACAGTCGAATGAAAAACTGTTTTTT
NA	NA	TRBV4-1	TRBJ1-2	CASSQYRTSYGYTF	TGCGCCAGCAGCCAATACCGCACTAGCTATGGCTACACCTTC
few	TRBD1	TRBV4-1	TRBJ2-7	CASSQDRTGSYEQYF	TGCGCCAGCAGCCAAGATAGGACAGGGTCCTACGAGCAGTACTTC
NA	TRBD2	TRBV11-2	TRBJ2-3	CASSLRLAGDGDTQYF	TGTGCCAGCAGCTTACGACTAGCGGGAGATGGAGATACGCAGTATTTT
NA	NA	TRBV4-1	TRBJ2-3	CASSSMWATDTQYF	TGCGCCAGCAGCAGCATGTGGGCCACAGATACGCAGTATTTT
NA	TRBD1	TRBV5-1	TRBJ2-1	CASSIQLPDRGRRSEQFF	TGCGCCAGCAGCATACAGCTACCGGACAGGGGGCGTAGGAGTGAGCAGTTCTTC
once	TRBD1	TRBV19	TRBJ1-1	CASSRTGDHTEAFF	TGTGCCAGTAGTCGGACAGGGGACCACACTGAAGCTTTCTTT
NA	NA	TRBV6-5	TRBJ1-4	CASSGSITTNEKLFF	TGTGCCAGCAGTGGGAGCATAACAACTAATGAAAAACTGTTTTTT
once	TRBD1	TRBV6-5	TRBJ1-2	CASSYWAGGLDGYTF	TGTGCCAGCAGTTACTGGGCAGGGGGGTTGGATGGCTACACCTTC
medium-sized	TRBD2	TRBV4-2	TRBJ2-3	CASSQEQAGSTDTQYF	TGTGCCAGCAGCCAAGAGCAAGCGGGAAGCACAGATACGCAGTATTTT
NA	NA	TRBV5-5	TRBJ1-4	CASSFGHGSTNEKLFF	TGTGCCAGCAGCTTCGGACATGGGTCAACTAATGAAAAACTGTTTTTT
NA	TRBD1	TRBV9	TRBJ1-2	CASSVGTGYGYTF	TGTGCCAGCAGCGTAGGGACAGGCTATGGCTACACCTTC
NA	NA	TRBV29-1	TRBJ2-3	CSVGGSDTQYF	TGCAGCGTTGGCGGTTCAGATACGCAGTATTTT
NA	TRBD1	TRBV5-8	TRBJ1-6	CASSLNLGQGSSDNSPLHF	TGTGCCAGCAGCTTGAATCTGGGACAGGGGTCTTCCGATAATTCACCCCTCCACTTT
NA	TRBD1	TRBV2	TRBJ1-5	CASSNPGQTIF	TGTGCCAGCAGTAACCCGGGACAGACCATTTTT
NA	TRBD1	TRBV7-9	TRBJ2-7	CASSHSGQPIEQYF	TGTGCCAGCAGTCACTCGGGACAGCCAATCGAGCAGTACTTC